This TCR beta chain was sequenced for a study of blood T cell repertoires in COVID-19. For the study at large: Samples came from the United States, Italy and Spain, spanning acute and convalescent COVID-19.

There are a few counts of this clone. Trimming took 0 bases from V and 3 from J; bases not matched to a gene: 9. The germline V gene encodes CDR1 LGHNA and CDR2 YSLEER. This CDR3 is built from 19 residues. Allocation to cohorts depended on clinical history reported by the participants. In the authors' workflow: Amplification from reference gene primers served as the basis for estimated nucleated cell counts. Sequencing was performed with immunoSEQ multiplex PCR; in TCRdb, only in-frame clones are kept and a portion is missing. That table is the source of V, J and clone size, and D and trimming were worked out from the DNA. The table records fewer than 500,000 clones, around 90% of them present only once.

Material for sequencing was PBMCs or T cells enriched from blood (not recorded which). The chain has TRBV4-3 and TRBJ2-1, with TRBD2 matching 12 bases. The origin of this receptor is a young woman with acute COVID-19. CDR3: CASSQDWLAGGGGYNEQFF. The CDR3 coding sequence is TGCGCCAGCAGCCAAGATTGGCTAGCGGGAGGGGGGGGCTACAATGAGCAGTTCTTC.